The clone carrying this TCR beta chain was detected a few times. The antigen is not known. These data are taken from a study of cytomegalovirus exposure and HLA in healthy donors. General study results and limits: About 87% or about 30% of the time was how often most TCR beta V segments were productive, according to an earlier analysis.

60 Vbeta and 13 Jbeta primers were used in PCR. Profiled with immunoSEQ multiplex PCR; TCRdb holds only in-frame clones, not every one. The top ten hold approximately 4.8% of the sample, which has 97,000 or so clones, about 60% seen once. J gave up 2 bases and V 6 bases, and 5 bases lay outside the gene matches. The V gene's germline CDR1 is SQVTM and CDR2 ANQGSEA. The CDR3 totals 13 residues. The source material was PBMCs. This sequence joins TRBV29-1 and TRBJ1-2; TRBD1 matches 8 bases. The clonotype was recovered from a human donor in good health. The chain's CDR3 is CSVDRAGNYGYTF. In DNA form, the CDR3 reads TGCAGCGTGGACAGGGCCGGGAACTATGGCTACACCTTC.